Listed below are T cell receptor beta chains from one sample, sequenced in a study of Ad26.COV2.S vaccination and SARS-CoV-2 variants. Sequencing was performed with immunoSEQ multiplex PCR; in TCRdb, only in-frame clones are kept and a portion is missing. The sample includes approximately 500,000 clones, around nine tenths of them seen just once. Sequenced here: peripheral blood, sampled in a trial of Ad26.COV2.S vaccine versus placebo. The receptors were gathered from a person between 18 and 65 years old who received the Ad26.COV2.S COVID-19 vaccine or a placebo. Each CDR3 is given with its conserved first and last residue. Each record gives: J gene, V gene, CDR3 length, CDR3 protein.

TRBJ1-2 | TRBV7-3 | 15 | CASSLTSDRGGSYTF
TRBJ1-2 | TRBV24-1 | 13 | CATSDHTIRGYTF
TRBJ2-5 | TRBV10-3 | 18 | CAISESKSGSRSVETQYF
TRBJ2-1 | TRBV15 | 14 | CATSRAYEGWVPFF
TRBJ2-3 | TRBV28 | 15 | CASSPTGRGGDTQYF
TRBJ2-2 | TRBV28 | 16 | CASSRIGQGGTGELFF
TRBJ1-1 | TRBV6-5 | 15 | CASTLRSGLNTEAFF
TRBJ1-1 | TRBV7-2 | 13 | CASSLGTGVKAFF
TRBJ2-5 | TRBV7-2 | 16 | CASSVTSGSTQETQYF
TRBJ2-1 | TRBV7-3 | 18 | CASSFFPGGTSSYNEQFF
TRBJ2-1 | TRBV7-8 | 15 | CASSPRWGSIYEQFF
TRBJ1-5 | TRBV7-9 | 15 | CASSLGDRGNQPQHF
TRBJ2-1 | TRBV2 | 12 | CASSPRRTEQFF
TRBJ1-4 | TRBV28 | 14 | CASSLGGSTEKLFF
TRBJ2-3 | TRBV11-2 | 13 | CASSPQSGDTQYF
TRBJ1-1 | TRBV2 | 15 | CASSSGTGGNTEAFF
TRBJ2-1 | TRBV19 | 15 | CASSPAPPSYNEQFF
TRBJ1-4 | TRBV7-9 | 15 | CASSLGRGTNEKLFF
TRBJ2-7 | TRBV6-5 | 15 | CASSPPGRGRGEQYF
TRBJ2-2 | TRBV6-1 | 14 | CASRGNGLTGELFF
TRBJ2-7 | TRBV5-6 | 11 | CASSFGYEQYF
TRBJ2-4 | TRBV5-6 | 13 | CASKHREKNIQYF
TRBJ2-1 | TRBV5-1 | 15 | CASSLGGSSYNEQFF
TRBJ2-5 | TRBV6-5 | 15 | CASRQTSGRQETQYF
TRBJ2-7 | TRBV6-2/TRBV6-3 | 12 | CASSFAGNEQYF
TRBJ2-1 | TRBV3-1/TRBV3-2 | 22 | CASSQSLGFGRVVRIGDNEQFF
TRBJ2-7 | TRBV27 | 14 | CASSLGTNTYEQYF
TRBJ2-3 | TRBV15 | 17 | CATSLIGTLFSTDTQYF
TRBJ2-1 | TRBV28 | 16 | CASSFVQGAINNEQFF
TRBJ1-5 | TRBV5-6 | 16 | CASSKRRIGQNQPQHF
TRBJ1-2 | TRBV6-5 | 15 | CASREAGPIYYGYTF
TRBJ2-7 | TRBV7-2 | 18 | CASSQLFSGGLAAYEQYF
TRBJ2-7 | TRBV3-1/TRBV3-2 | 17 | CASSQDRIGDRTYEQYF
TRBJ2-1 | TRBV19 | 16 | CASSMGLAGVFYEQFF
TRBJ2-7 | TRBV7-8 | 15 | CASSPRREATYEQYF